This TCR beta chain was identified in a study of blood T cell repertoires in COVID-19. On the study more broadly: The United States, Italy and Spain supplied acute and convalescent COVID-19 samples. T cells, B-cell-depleted T cells, or PBMCs supplied cDNA or gDNA.

J was trimmed by 0 bases and V by 4 bases; bases with no gene match: 11. The CDR3 contains 17 residues. Germline CDR1 and CDR2: SGHTA and FQGNSA. As handled by the study authors: Scientists estimated how many nucleated cells there were by amplifying reference gene primers. Measured with immunoSEQ multiplex PCR; TCRdb has only the in-frame clones, and not every one. V and J calls and clone size are as listed in that table; D and trimming were resolved from the DNA. This table holds about 280,000 clones, approximately 88% found once. The TCR comes from a man in his late teens or twenties with active or convalescent COVID-19. The specimen sequenced was peripheral blood. The chain uses TRBV7-2 and TRBJ2-7, with 8 nucleotides matching TRBD1. The CDR3 nucleotides are TGTGCCAGCAGCTCCACTAGGACAGGGATACTCTCCTACGAGCAGTACTTC. Protein: CASSSTRTGILSYEQYF. Full variable domain (rest looked up from reference TRBV7-2 and TRBJ2-7): GAGVSQSPSNKVTEKGKDVELRCDPISGHTALYWYRQSLGQGLEFLIYFQGNSAPDKSGLPSDRFSAERTGGSVSTLTIQRTQQEDSAVYLCASSSTRTGILSYEQYFGPGTRLTVT.